The clone carrying this T cell receptor (beta chain) was detected only a few times. Its antigen is as yet unknown. PCR used 60 Vbeta primers and 13 Jbeta primers. Method: immunoSEQ multiplex PCR; TCRdb's copy keeps in-frame clones and lacks some. The table has 150,000 to 200,000 clones, 79% seen once; the top ten hold approximately 2.4%. The germline V and J ends were trimmed by 8 bases and 4 bases, with 14 bases remaining between them. CDR3 size: 13 residues. Germline V gene data show CDR1 as MDHEN and CDR2 as SYDVKM. The sample is drawn from a study of cytomegalovirus exposure and HLA in healthy donors. Findings and limits, study-wide: Per a prior analysis, the majority of TCR beta V segments were productive roughly 90% or roughly 30% of the time.

The chain employs TRBV28 and TRBJ1-2; a weak D match, TRBD1 (6 bases). The sample comprised PBMCs. The receptor was derived from a woman between 45 and 65 years old in good health and CMV-seronegative. Here the CDR3 DNA reads TGTGCCAGCGGAACAGGGCTAGGCTATGGCTACACCTTC. Translating it yields CASGTGLGYGYTF.